This T cell receptor beta chain was sequenced for a study of T cell changes during pregnancy in multiple sclerosis. Produced via immunoSEQ multiplex PCR; TCRdb's table is partial and in-frame only. The sample has 95,000 to 150,000 clones, 93% seen once; the top ten hold 6.2%. Deletions cut 2 bases from V and 7 bases from J, with 12 bases between. This CDR3 is 13 amino acids long. Germline CDR1 and CDR2: MDHEN and SYDVKM. The source is a female donor with multiple sclerosis, enrolled in a pregnancy study. Sequenced here: peripheral blood, sampled before pregnancy. The chain employs TRBV28 and TRBJ2-7, with D possibly being TRBD2 (5 bases). The CDR3 DNA sequence: TGTGCCAGCAGTTTACAGGAAACGGGGGAGCAGTACTTC. As protein: CASSLQETGEQYF. Filled out from reference TRBV28 and TRBJ2-7, the complete variable domain reads DVKVTQSSRYLVKRTGEKVFLECVQDMDHENMFWYRQDPGLGLRLIYFSYDVKMKEKGDIPEGYSVSREKKERFSLILESASTNQTSMYLCASSLQETGEQYFGPGTRLTVT.